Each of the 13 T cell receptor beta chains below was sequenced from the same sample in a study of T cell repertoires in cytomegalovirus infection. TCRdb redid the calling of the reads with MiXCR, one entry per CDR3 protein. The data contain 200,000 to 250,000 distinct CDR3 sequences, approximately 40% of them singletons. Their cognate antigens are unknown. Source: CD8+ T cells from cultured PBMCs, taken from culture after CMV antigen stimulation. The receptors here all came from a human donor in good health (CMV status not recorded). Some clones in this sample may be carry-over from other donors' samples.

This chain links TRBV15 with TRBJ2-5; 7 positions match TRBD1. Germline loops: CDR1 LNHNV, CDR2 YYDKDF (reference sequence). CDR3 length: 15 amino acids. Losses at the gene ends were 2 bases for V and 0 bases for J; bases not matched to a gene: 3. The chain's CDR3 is CATSRQTGNQETQYF. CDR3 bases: TGTGCCACCAGCAGACAGACAGGGAACCAAGAGACCCAGTACTTC.

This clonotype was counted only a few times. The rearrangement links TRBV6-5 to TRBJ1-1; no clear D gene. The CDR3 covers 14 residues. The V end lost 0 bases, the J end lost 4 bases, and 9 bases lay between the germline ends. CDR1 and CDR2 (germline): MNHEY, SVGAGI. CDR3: CASSYSMGSTEAFF. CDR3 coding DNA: TGTGCCAGCAGTTACTCGATGGGGAGCACTGAAGCTTTCTTT.

The CDR3 protein is CASSIARGRNNEQFF. DNA for the CDR3: TGTGCCAGTAGTATCGCGAGGGGGAGGAACAATGAGCAGTTCTTC. The chain recombines TRBV19 with TRBJ2-1; D may be TRBD1 or TRBD2 (6 bases each). Germline assignment: CDR1 LNHDA and CDR2 SQIVND (reference sequence). The CDR3 sequence is 15 residues long. V lost 3 bases to trimming and J lost 5 bases, with 14 bases between them.

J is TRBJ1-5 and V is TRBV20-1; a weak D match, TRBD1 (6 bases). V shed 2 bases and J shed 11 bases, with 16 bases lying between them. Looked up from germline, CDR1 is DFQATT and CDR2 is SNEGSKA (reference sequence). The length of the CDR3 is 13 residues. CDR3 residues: CSARMGAMVAQHF. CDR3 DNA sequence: TGCAGTGCTAGAATGGGGGCGATGGTGGCCCAGCATTTT.

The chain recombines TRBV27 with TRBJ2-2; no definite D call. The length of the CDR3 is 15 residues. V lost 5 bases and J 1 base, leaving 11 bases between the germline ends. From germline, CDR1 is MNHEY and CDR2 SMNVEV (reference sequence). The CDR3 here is CASSLLGENTGELFF. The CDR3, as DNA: TGTGCCAGCAGTCTGCTGGGCGAGAACACCGGGGAGCTGTTTTTT.

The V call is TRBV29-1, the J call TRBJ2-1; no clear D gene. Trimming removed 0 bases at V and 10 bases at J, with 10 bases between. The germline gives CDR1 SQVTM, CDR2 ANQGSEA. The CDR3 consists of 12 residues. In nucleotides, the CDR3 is TGCAGCGTTGAAGATCTTCCGACGGAGCAGTTCTTC. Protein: CSVEDLPTEQFF.

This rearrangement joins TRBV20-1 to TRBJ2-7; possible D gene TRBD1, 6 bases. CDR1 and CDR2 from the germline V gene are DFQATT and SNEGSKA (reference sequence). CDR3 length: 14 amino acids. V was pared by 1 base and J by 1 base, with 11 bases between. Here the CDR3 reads CSARAPDSSYEQYF. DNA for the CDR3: TGCAGTGCTAGAGCTCCGGACAGTTCCTACGAGCAGTACTTC.

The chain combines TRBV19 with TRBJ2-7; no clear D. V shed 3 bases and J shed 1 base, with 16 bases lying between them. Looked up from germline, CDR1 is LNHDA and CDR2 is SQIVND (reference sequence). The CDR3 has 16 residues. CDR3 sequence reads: CASSITSVPFSYEQYF. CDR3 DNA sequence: TGTGCCAGTAGTATCACCAGCGTGCCATTTTCCTACGAGCAGTACTTC.

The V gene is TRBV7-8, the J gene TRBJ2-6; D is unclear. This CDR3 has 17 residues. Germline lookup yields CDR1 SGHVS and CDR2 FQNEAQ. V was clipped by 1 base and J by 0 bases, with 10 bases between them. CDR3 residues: CASSLVQQSSGANVLTF. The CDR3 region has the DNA TGTGCCAGCAGCTTAGTTCAACAGAGCTCTGGGGCCAACGTCCTGACTTTC. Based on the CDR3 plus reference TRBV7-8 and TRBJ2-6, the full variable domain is GAGVSQSPRYKVAKRGQDVALRCDPISGHVSLFWYQQALGQGPEFLTYFQNEAQLDKSGLPSDRFFAERPEGSVSTLKIQRTQQEDSAVYLCASSLVQQSSGANVLTFGAGSRLTVL.

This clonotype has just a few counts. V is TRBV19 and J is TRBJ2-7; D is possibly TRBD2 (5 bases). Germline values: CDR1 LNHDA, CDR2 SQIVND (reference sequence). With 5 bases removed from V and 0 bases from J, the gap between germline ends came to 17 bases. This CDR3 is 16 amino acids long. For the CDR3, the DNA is TGTGCCAGTAGTTTCCGGAGAGGGCAAGACTCCTACGAGCAGTACTTC. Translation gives CASSFRRGQDSYEQYF.

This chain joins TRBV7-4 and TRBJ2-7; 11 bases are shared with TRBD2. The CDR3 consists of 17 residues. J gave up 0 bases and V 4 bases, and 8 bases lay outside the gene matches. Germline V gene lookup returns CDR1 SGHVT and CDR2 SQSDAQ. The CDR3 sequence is CASSSSLLAGVSYEQYF. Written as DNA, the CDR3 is TGTGCCAGCAGCTCCTCCTTACTAGCGGGGGTCTCCTACGAGCAGTACTTC.

CDR3 protein: CASSLTYSGRGLGNEQFF. As DNA, the CDR3 is TGTGCCAGCAGTTTAACATACTCAGGTCGGGGACTAGGGAATGAGCAGTTCTTC. V and J are TRBV28 and TRBJ2-1; 8 bases align to TRBD2. The trim removed 2 bases at V and 7 bases at J, leaving 16 bases unmatched. This CDR3 comprises 18 residues. From germline, CDR1 is MDHEN and CDR2 SYDVKM.

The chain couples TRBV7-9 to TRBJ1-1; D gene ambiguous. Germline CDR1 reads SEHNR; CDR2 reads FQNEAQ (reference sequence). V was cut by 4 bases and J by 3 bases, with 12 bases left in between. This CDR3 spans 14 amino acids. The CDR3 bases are TGTGCCAGCAGCTCGTTTGTGCGGGACACTGAAGCTTTCTTT. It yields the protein CASSSFVRDTEAFF.